The text below deals with one T cell receptor (beta chain). Its antigen is as yet unknown. The record originates from a study of T cell responses to AZD1222 COVID-19 vaccine. The V gene's germline CDR1 is MDHEN and CDR2 SYDVKM. This CDR3 comprises 11 residues. The V and J ends lost 8 bases and 8 bases respectively, with 12 bases between them. This table comes from immunoSEQ multiplex PCR, and its TCRdb copy is limited to in-frame clones, with some not included. The repertoire holds about 180,000 clones, with about 90% as singletons. Overall study findings and caveats: Repertoires were obtained only post-peak T cell response.

The gene calls are TRBV28 and TRBJ1-2, with D maybe TRBD1 (5 bases). This TCR came from an adult in good health. The sample here was peripheral blood, taken on day 0 of AZD1222 vaccination. This CDR3 is CASGREGGYTF. The DNA of the CDR3 is TGTGCCAGCGGCAGGGAGGGAGGCTACACCTTC.